The 14 T cell receptor beta chains presented below share a single source sample, sequenced in a study of blood T cell repertoires in COVID-19. The table came from immunoSEQ multiplex PCR; TCRdb's copy has only in-frame clones and leaves some out. The sample yields about 280,000 clones, around nine tenths seen once. The specimen was PBMCs or T cells enriched from blood (not recorded which). These receptors all come from a woman in her 40s who had recovered from COVID-19.

This clone was detected a few times. V gene TRBV6-1 combines with J gene TRBJ1-2; a weak D match, TRBD1 (6 bases). Germline CDR1 and CDR2: MNHNS and SASEGT. The V end was cut by 0 bases, the J end by 4 bases, with 18 bases between. The CDR3 spans 17 residues. The CDR3 here is CASSEALTSQGIYGYTF. CDR3 coding DNA: TGTGCCAGCAGTGAAGCTCTCACCTCCCAGGGGATCTATGGCTACACCTTC.

V gene TRBV15 combines with J gene TRBJ1-2; no firm D call. The V end was cut by 2 bases, the J end by 5 bases, with 15 bases between. Germline lookup yields CDR1 LNHNV and CDR2 YYDKDF (reference sequence). The CDR3 length is 15 residues. The CDR3 DNA is TGTGCCACCAGCAGAACAAAGTTCAGTCAGTATGGCTACACCTTC. Its translation is CATSRTKFSQYGYTF.

The chain is built from TRBV19 and TRBJ1-2, with 7 bases aligning to TRBD1. This CDR3 has 18 amino acids. From germline, CDR1 is LNHDA and CDR2 SQIVND (reference sequence). With V trimmed by 2 bases and J by 3 bases, 15 bases remained unmatched. CDR3 coding DNA: TGTGCCAGTAGTATACGGGGGACAGTCCAGAGATTGCACTATGGCTACACCTTC. Translation: CASSIRGTVQRLHYGYTF.

The sample holds one count of this clone. The rearrangement links TRBV19 to TRBJ1-1; D uncertain. Germline CDR1 LNHDA, CDR2 SQIVND (reference sequence). CDR3 length: 17 amino acids. Between the trimmed V and J ends, which lost 1 base and 6 bases, there was a span of 21 bases. In DNA, the CDR3 is TGTGCCAGTAGTATAGGGACGTCGGCCAGGCGGGTCGCTGAAGCTTTCTTT. This codes for CASSIGTSARRVAEAFF.

The chain has TRBV3-1 (or the pseudogene TRBV3-2) and TRBJ2-7; no definite D call. The CDR3 has 13 residues. Between the trimmed V and J ends, which lost 0 bases and 2 bases, there was a span of 5 bases. Germline V lookup: CDR1 LGHDT, CDR2 YNNKEL (reference sequence). CDR3: CASSQERAYEQYF. The CDR3 DNA sequence: TGTGCCAGCAGCCAAGAACGGGCCTACGAGCAGTACTTC.

The rearrangement uses TRBV25-1 and TRBJ1-2; no firm D call. The CDR3 contains 15 residues. V shed 1 base and J shed 4 bases, with 13 bases lying between them. Germline-derived CDR1 and CDR2 are MGHDK and SYGVNS. The DNA for the CDR3 is TGTGCCAGCAGTGAATTGGTACGGGGAGCCTATGGCTACACCTTC. Translating gives CASSELVRGAYGYTF.

In its sample, this clone was seen once. The chain recombines TRBV7-2 with TRBJ2-7, with D possibly being TRBD2 (6 bases). V gave up 1 base and J gave up 6 bases, with 16 bases separating them. The CDR3 is made up of 15 amino acids. Germline V gene data show CDR1 as SGHTA and CDR2 as FQGNSA. CDR3 sequence: CASSLESGLPVEQYF. The CDR3 nucleotides are TGTGCCAGCAGCTTAGAGTCGGGACTCCCAGTCGAGCAGTACTTC.

The gene calls are TRBV3-1 (or the pseudogene TRBV3-2) and TRBJ2-1; 8 bases line up with TRBD1. This CDR3 has 15 residues. Looked up from germline, CDR1 is LGHDT and CDR2 is YNNKEL (reference sequence). Losses at the gene ends were 8 bases for V and 7 bases for J; bases not matched to a gene: 13. The chain's CDR3 is CASCYFGQGSNEQFF. DNA for the CDR3: TGTGCCAGCTGCTACTTCGGACAGGGTTCAAATGAGCAGTTCTTC.

The chain carries TRBV19 and TRBJ2-7; 11 nucleotides line up with TRBD2. The CDR3 is made up of 15 amino acids. The V gene end was trimmed by 3 bases and the J gene end by 5 bases; junction bases not matched to a gene: 6. CDR1 and CDR2 (germline): LNHDA, SQIVND (reference sequence). This CDR3 is CASSIVSGRENEQYF. The CDR3 DNA reads as TGTGCCAGTAGTATTGTTAGCGGGAGGGAGAACGAGCAGTACTTC.

The chain links TRBV7-3 to TRBJ2-3; TRBD1 matches 7 bases. Trimming took 6 bases from V and 1 from J; bases not matched to a gene: 4. Germline V gene data show CDR1 as SGHTA and CDR2 as FQGTGA. CDR3 length equals 14 residues. The CDR3 nucleotides are TGTGCCAGCAGATTAGGACAGGGCACAGATACGCAGTATTTT. It yields the protein CASRLGQGTDTQYF. Supplemented by reference TRBV7-3 and TRBJ2-3, the full variable domain reads GAGVSQTPSNKVTEKGKYVELRCDPISGHTALYWYRQSLGQGPEFLIYFQGTGAADDSGLPNDRFFAVRPEGSVSTLKIQRTERGDSAVYLCASRLGQGTDTQYFGPGTRLTVL.

This clone showed up just once. This rearrangement joins TRBV5-5 to TRBJ2-7; D is undetermined. CDR1 SGHKS and CDR2 YYEKEE come from the germline V gene (reference sequence). The CDR3 is made up of 16 amino acids. V dropped 1 base and J dropped 0 bases, with 14 bases sitting between them. CDR3 DNA: TGTGCCAGCAGCTTGCAGGCCTCGCTGAACTCCTACGAGCAGTACTTC. Its translation is CASSLQASLNSYEQYF.

This chain joins TRBV6-5 and TRBJ1-2; 9 nucleotides match TRBD1. The germline gives CDR1 MNHEY, CDR2 SVGAGI. V dropped 6 bases and J dropped 1; count of bases not matched to a gene: 6. This CDR3 comprises 15 residues. The CDR3 DNA is TGTGCCAGCAGCGCCGGGACAGGGAATAACTATGGCTACACCTTC. Its translation: CASSAGTGNNYGYTF.

The chain employs TRBV6-5 and TRBJ1-5, with unresolved D. V lost 7 bases and J 2 bases, leaving 15 bases between the germline ends. From germline, CDR1 is MNHEY and CDR2 SVGAGI. The CDR3 has 15 residues. The DNA for the CDR3 is TGTGCCAGCAAGGAATTGGGCGGGGGCAATCAGCCCCAGCATTTT. It yields the protein CASKELGGGNQPQHF.

The chain combines TRBV7-8 with TRBJ2-7, with 12 positions matching TRBD1. Looked up from germline, CDR1 is SGHVS and CDR2 is FQNEAQ. The CDR3 sequence is 16 residues long. The V and J ends lost 5 bases and 4 bases, in that order; junction bases with no gene match: 9. In DNA form, the CDR3 reads TGTGCCAGCAGCAACCCGGGACAGGGGGCCAAGTACGAGCAGTACTTC. Translating gives CASSNPGQGAKYEQYF.